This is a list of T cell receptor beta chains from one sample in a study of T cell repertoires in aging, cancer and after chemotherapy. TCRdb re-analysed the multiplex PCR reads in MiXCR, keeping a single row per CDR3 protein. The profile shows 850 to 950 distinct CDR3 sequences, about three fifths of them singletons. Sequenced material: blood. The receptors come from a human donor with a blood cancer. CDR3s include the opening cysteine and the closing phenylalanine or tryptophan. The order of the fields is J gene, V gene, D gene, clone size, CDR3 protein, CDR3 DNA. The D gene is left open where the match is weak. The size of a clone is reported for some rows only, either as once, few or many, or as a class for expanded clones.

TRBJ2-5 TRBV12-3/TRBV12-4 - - CASRGVQETQYF TGTGCCAGCAGGGGCGTTCAAGAGACCCAGTACTTC
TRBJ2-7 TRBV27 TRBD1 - CASRGTGGWEQYF TGTGCCAGCAGGGGGACAGGGGGTTGGGAGCAGTACTTC
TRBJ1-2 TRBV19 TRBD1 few CASSRTGKSTSGYTF TGTGCCAGTAGTCGGACAGGGAAGAGCACTAGCGGCTACACCTTC
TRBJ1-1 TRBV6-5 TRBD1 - CASSSRTGSEAFF TGTGCCAGCAGTTCCCGGACAGGGTCGGAAGCTTTCTTT
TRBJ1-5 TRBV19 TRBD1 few CASSTRTGVSNQPQHF TGTGCCAGTAGTACTAGGACAGGGGTGAGCAATCAGCCCCAGCATTTT
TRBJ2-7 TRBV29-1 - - CSVGRTTVGEQYF TGCAGCGTTGGCCGGACAACCGTCGGCGAGCAGTACTTC
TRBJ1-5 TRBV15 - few CATSPYSNQPQHF TGTGCCACCAGCCCATATAGCAATCAGCCCCAGCATTTT
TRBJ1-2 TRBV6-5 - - CASSSTLSPNYGYTF TGTGCCAGCAGTTCGACACTATCTCCTAACTATGGCTACACCTTC
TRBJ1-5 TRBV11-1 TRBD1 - CASSFTGESQPQHF TGTGCCAGCAGTTTCACAGGGGAAAGTCAGCCCCAGCATTTT
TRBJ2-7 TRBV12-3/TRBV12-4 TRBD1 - CASSRQGLDEQYF TGTGCCAGCAGTCGACAGGGCCTAGACGAGCAGTACTTC
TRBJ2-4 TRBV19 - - CASSIDNRSRGNIQYF TGTGCCAGTAGTATAGACAACAGGTCCCGAGGAAACATTCAGTACTTC
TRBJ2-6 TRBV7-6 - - CASSTRAGANVLTF TGTGCCAGCAGCACGAGGGCTGGGGCCAACGTCCTGACTTTC
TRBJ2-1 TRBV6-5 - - CASTKTGAGSYNEQFF TGTGCCAGCACCAAAACCGGTGCGGGGTCCTACAATGAGCAGTTCTTC
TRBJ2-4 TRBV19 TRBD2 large CASSIATGLSRTKNIQYF TGTGCCAGTAGTATTGCCACGGGACTATCTCGGACCAAAAACATTCAGTACTTC
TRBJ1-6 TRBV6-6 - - CASSRSAGDSPLHF TGTGCCAGCAGCCGGTCCGCGGGGGATTCACCCCTCCACTTT
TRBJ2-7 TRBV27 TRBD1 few CASRDPQGFEQYF TGTGCCAGCAGGGACCCACAGGGGTTCGAGCAGTACTTC
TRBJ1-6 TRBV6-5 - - CASSYWGAGNSPLHF TGTGCCAGCAGTTACTGGGGGGCAGGGAATTCACCCCTCCACTTT